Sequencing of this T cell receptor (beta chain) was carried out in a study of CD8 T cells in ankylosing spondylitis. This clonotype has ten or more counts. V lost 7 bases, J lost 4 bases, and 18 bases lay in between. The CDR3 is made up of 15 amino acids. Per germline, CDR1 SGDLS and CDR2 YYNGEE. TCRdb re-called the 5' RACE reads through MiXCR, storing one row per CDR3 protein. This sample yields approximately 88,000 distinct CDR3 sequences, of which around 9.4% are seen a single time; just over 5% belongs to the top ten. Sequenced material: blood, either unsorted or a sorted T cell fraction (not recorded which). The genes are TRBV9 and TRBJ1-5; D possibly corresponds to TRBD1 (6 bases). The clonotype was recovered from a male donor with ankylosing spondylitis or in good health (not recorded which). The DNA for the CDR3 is TGTGCCAGCTCCTCCGGACAGATTATAAATCAGCCCCAGCATTTT. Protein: CASSSGQIINQPQHF.